The clone carrying this TCR beta chain was seen once. Its antigen remains unknown. The sample carries other DNA sequences with the same CDR3. These data come from a study of cytomegalovirus exposure and HLA in healthy donors. The overall study: Approximately 85 million unique TCRs from HLA-typed donors were held in an early data release. Study findings and constraints: There were a few CMV-associated chains whose specificity for CMV antigens was confirmed in vitro. Exclusion applied to some V segments, including TRBV6-2 and TRBV6-3, as they were indistinguishable. Cytomegalovirus-associated TCR beta chains were listed, numbering over 150.

Trimming took off 3 bases at V and 3 bases at J, with 12 bases between the two ends. The CDR3 runs to 14 residues. Germline V lookup: CDR1 SGHAT, CDR2 FQNNGV. Amplification used 60 Vbeta primers and 13 Jbeta primers. Clones were sequenced by immunoSEQ multiplex PCR, and TCRdb holds only the in-frame ones, with some missing. There are 100,000 or so clones in the sample; 65% to 85% occur only once, and 5% to 6.5% lies in the top ten. The sample consisted of PBMCs. The chain carries TRBV11-2 and TRBJ2-7; the D gene is possibly TRBD1 (6 bases). The TCR sequence derives from a man aged 18 to 30 in good health and CMV-seronegative. This CDR3 reads CASSLGLGGYEQYF. CDR3 coding DNA: TGTGCCAGCAGCTTGGGTCTAGGGGGCTACGAGCAGTACTTC.